These T cell receptor beta chains were read from a single sample in a study of T cells in Graves' hyperthyroidism and ophthalmopathy. In TCRdb, the multiplex PCR reads were re-called with MiXCR into one record per CDR3 protein. The sample lists 250,000 or so distinct CDR3 sequences; 13% to 15% were seen once. The specimen was blood. The source of these receptors is a woman aged 40 to 49 with Graves' hyperthyroidism that later progressed to Graves' ophthalmopathy. CDR3s include the opening cysteine and the closing phenylalanine or tryptophan. D genes are given only for firm matches. Size is stated for part of the rows, as once, few or many counts, or as a class when the clone is expanded.

V: TRBV5-1; J: TRBJ2-1; D: TRBD1; size: many; CDR3: CASSLGQGLDEQFF; DNA: TGCGCCAGCAGCTTGGGACAGGGGTTGGATGAGCAGTTCTTC
V: TRBV28; J: TRBJ1-3; D: .; size: many; CDR3: CASSLPGPLAGNTIYF; DNA: TGTGCCAGCAGTTTACCAGGACCCCTGGCTGGAAACACCATATATTTT
V: TRBV27; J: TRBJ2-3; D: TRBD2; size: many; CDR3: CASSLAPGLAGGSTDTQYF; DNA: TGTGCCAGCAGTTTGGCCCCGGGACTAGCGGGAGGGAGCACAGATACGCAGTATTTT
V: TRBV11-2; J: TRBJ2-3; D: .; size: many; CDR3: CASSSWEDTQYF; DNA: TGTGCCAGCAGCTCCTGGGAAGATACGCAGTATTTT
V: TRBV28; J: TRBJ2-7; D: .; size: many; CDR3: CASSPTGPSSYEQYF; DNA: TGTGCCAGCAGTCCCACAGGCCCAAGCTCCTACGAGCAGTACTTC
V: TRBV18; J: TRBJ2-1; D: TRBD1; size: many; CDR3: CASSPRQGDYSDNEQFF; DNA: TGTGCCAGCTCACCCAGACAGGGAGACTATTCGGACAATGAGCAGTTCTTC
V: TRBV11-2; J: TRBJ2-1; D: TRBD2; size: many; CDR3: CASSSPMLAGSEQFF; DNA: TGTGCCAGCAGCTCCCCCATGCTAGCGGGAAGTGAGCAGTTCTTC
V: TRBV6-1; J: TRBJ2-7; D: TRBD1; size: many; CDR3: CASSENPGQAYEQYF; DNA: TGTGCCAGCAGTGAAAACCCGGGACAGGCCTACGAGCAGTACTTC
V: TRBV28; J: TRBJ2-7; D: TRBD2; size: many; CDR3: CASSRTSGQLSYEQYF; DNA: TGTGCCAGCAGTCGGACTAGCGGGCAACTTTCCTACGAGCAGTACTTC
V: TRBV3-1; J: TRBJ2-3; D: TRBD1; size: many; CDR3: CASSQGIRGRPTDTQYF; DNA: TGTGCCAGCAGCCAAGGTATAAGGGGGCGCCCCACAGATACGCAGTATTTT
V: TRBV28; J: TRBJ1-5; D: .; size: many; CDR3: CASSLVTGGSNQPQHF; DNA: TGTGCCAGCAGTTTAGTAACCGGGGGTAGCAATCAGCCCCAGCATTTT
V: TRBV10-2; J: TRBJ1-6; D: .; size: many; CDR3: CASSDRAGPLHF; DNA: TGCGCCAGCAGTGATCGGGCAGGACCCCTCCACTTT
V: TRBV6-1; J: TRBJ2-1; D: TRBD1; size: many; CDR3: CASSWDRGREQFF; DNA: TGTGCCAGCAGTTGGGACAGGGGGCGTGAGCAGTTCTTC
V: TRBV19; J: TRBJ2-7; D: .; size: .; CDR3: CASSHVTDSYEQYF; DNA: TGTGCCAGTAGCCACGTCACGGACTCCTACGAGCAGTACTTC
V: TRBV11-2; J: TRBJ1-6; D: TRBD1; size: .; CDR3: CASSLGTGSSYNSPLHF; DNA: TGTGCCAGCAGCTTAGGGACAGGGTCATCCTATAATTCACCCCTCCACTTT
V: TRBV11-2; J: TRBJ2-5; D: TRBD1; size: .; CDR3: CASSSWTGETQYF; DNA: TGTGCCAGCAGCTCATGGACAGGGGAGACCCAGTACTTC
V: TRBV27; J: TRBJ2-5; D: TRBD2; size: many; CDR3: CASSLPTRGLAGELVETQYF; DNA: TGTGCCAGCAGTTTACCCACCCGAGGGCTAGCGGGAGAATTGGTAGAGACCCAGTACTTC
V: TRBV19; J: TRBJ2-1; D: .; size: .; CDR3: CASSKTNVRFF; DNA: TGTGCCAGTAGTAAAACCAACGTGCGGTTCTTC
V: TRBV2; J: TRBJ1-2; D: TRBD1; size: .; CDR3: CASTDGGTGGKDGYTF; DNA: TGTGCCAGCACCGACGGTGGGACAGGGGGCAAAGATGGCTACACCTTC
V: TRBV29-1; J: TRBJ2-2; D: TRBD1; size: many; CDR3: CSVGQGTGELFF; DNA: TGCAGCGTGGGACAGGGCACCGGGGAGCTGTTTTTT
V: TRBV7-2; J: TRBJ1-2; D: TRBD1; size: many; CDR3: CASRSSKTAERGLYGYTF; DNA: TGTGCCAGCAGGAGTAGTAAGACAGCGGAGAGGGGGCTCTATGGCTACACCTTC
V: TRBV6-1; J: TRBJ1-3; D: .; size: .; CDR3: CASTPDLAGNTIYF; DNA: TGTGCCAGCACTCCGGACTTAGCTGGAAACACCATATATTTT
V: TRBV7-2; J: TRBJ1-5; D: .; size: many; CDR3: CASSLVAGSSNQPQHF; DNA: TGTGCCAGCAGCTTAGTGGCAGGGAGTAGCAATCAGCCCCAGCATTTT
V: TRBV5-6; J: TRBJ2-1; D: .; size: many; CDR3: CASSWGTVRNNEQFF; DNA: TGTGCCAGCAGCTGGGGGACGGTGAGGAACAATGAGCAGTTCTTC
V: TRBV28; J: TRBJ2-1; D: TRBD2; size: many; CDR3: CASIPYSGAYNEQFF; DNA: TGTGCCAGCATTCCCTATAGCGGGGCTTACAATGAGCAGTTCTTC
V: TRBV19; J: TRBJ2-1; D: .; size: .; CDR3: CASSPPGQSISYNEQFF; DNA: TGTGCCAGTAGTCCGCCTGGACAGTCCATCTCCTACAATGAGCAGTTCTTC
V: TRBV30; J: TRBJ1-1; D: .; size: few; CDR3: CAWSVGPEAFF; DNA: TGTGCCTGGAGTGTGGGGCCTGAAGCTTTCTTT
V: TRBV5-1; J: TRBJ2-7; D: .; size: few; CDR3: CASSLDGTPFLYEQYF; DNA: TGCGCCAGCAGCTTGGACGGGACTCCCTTTCTCTACGAGCAGTACTTC
V: TRBV6-1; J: TRBJ2-7; D: TRBD2; size: .; CDR3: CASGGLAGGPGSYEQYF; DNA: TGTGCCAGCGGGGGACTAGCGGGAGGGCCGGGCTCCTACGAGCAGTACTTC
V: TRBV10-3; J: TRBJ1-1; D: .; size: many; CDR3: CAISGDTSLWNTEAFF; DNA: TGTGCCATCAGCGGGGACACTTCTCTATGGAACACTGAAGCTTTCTTT
V: TRBV19; J: TRBJ1-2; D: .; size: many; CDR3: CASKGWGYTF; DNA: TGTGCCAGTAAGGGATGGGGCTACACCTTC
V: TRBV10-3; J: TRBJ1-1; D: .; size: few; CDR3: CAISAWEANTEAFF; DNA: TGTGCCATCAGTGCCTGGGAGGCGAACACTGAAGCTTTCTTT
V: TRBV7-9; J: TRBJ2-1; D: .; size: many; CDR3: CASSSWGGDFWNEQFF; DNA: TGTGCCAGCTCTAGCTGGGGGGGCGATTTTTGGAATGAGCAGTTCTTC
V: TRBV30; J: TRBJ2-1; D: TRBD2; size: .; CDR3: CAWRGGTSGNYNEQFF; DNA: TGTGCCTGGAGGGGCGGGACTAGCGGGAATTACAATGAGCAGTTCTTC
V: TRBV24-1; J: TRBJ2-1; D: TRBD2; size: many; CDR3: CATSLLAGGPDEQFF; DNA: TGTGCCACCAGTTTACTAGCGGGAGGGCCGGATGAGCAGTTCTTC
V: TRBV3-1; J: TRBJ2-5; D: TRBD1; size: .; CDR3: CASSQGTGTGGGETQYF; DNA: TGTGCCAGCAGCCAAGGAACAGGGACAGGGGGCGGCGAGACCCAGTACTTC
V: TRBV5-1; J: TRBJ2-3; D: .; size: .; CDR3: CASSFRGQAQYF; DNA: TGCGCCAGCAGCTTTAGGGGTCAGGCGCAGTATTTT
V: TRBV19; J: TRBJ2-3; D: .; size: many; CDR3: CASSTPASAQVDTQYF; DNA: TGTGCCAGTAGTACCCCGGCGTCGGCCCAGGTAGATACGCAGTATTTT
V: TRBV3-1; J: TRBJ2-3; D: .; size: many; CDR3: CASSQNPLFNTDTQYF; DNA: TGTGCCAGCAGCCAAAATCCCCTGTTCAACACAGATACGCAGTATTTT
V: TRBV12-3/TRBV12-4; J: TRBJ1-2; D: .; size: many; CDR3: CASSDSDYGYTF; DNA: TGTGCCAGCTCCGACAGCGACTATGGCTACACCTTC
V: TRBV13; J: TRBJ1-5; D: .; size: few; CDR3: CASSWARNQPQHF; DNA: TGTGCCAGCAGCTGGGCGCGGAATCAGCCCCAGCATTTT
V: TRBV25-1; J: TRBJ2-3; D: .; size: many; CDR3: CASSVGHSTDTQYF; DNA: TGTGCCAGCAGTGTGGGGCATAGCACAGATACGCAGTATTTT
V: TRBV28; J: TRBJ2-2; D: TRBD2; size: .; CDR3: CASSFAGTSGTGELFF; DNA: TGTGCCAGCAGTTTCGCCGGGACTAGCGGCACCGGGGAGCTGTTTTTT
V: TRBV11-2; J: TRBJ2-1; D: .; size: .; CDR3: CARSSTGLQGFNEQFF; DNA: TGTGCCAGAAGCTCTACAGGGCTACAAGGGTTCAATGAGCAGTTCTTC
V: TRBV5-8; J: TRBJ2-3; D: TRBD2; size: many; CDR3: CASSLGLAGGVGAQYF; DNA: TGTGCCAGCAGCTTGGGGCTAGCGGGAGGGGTTGGTGCGCAGTATTTT
V: TRBV12-3/TRBV12-4; J: TRBJ1-4; D: .; size: once; CDR3: CASSLGARGEKLFF; DNA: TGTGCCAGCAGTTTAGGGGCCAGGGGTGAAAAACTGTTTTTT